A single sample is the source of the 21 T cell receptor beta chains below, sequenced in a study of cytomegalovirus exposure and HLA in healthy donors. Primers: 60 Vbeta forward and 13 Jbeta reverse. Using immunoSEQ multiplex PCR, the repertoire was profiled, and TCRdb retains in-frame clones only, with some absent. The sample consists of approximately 120,000 clones, approximately 80% of them appearing once. Sequenced sample: PBMCs. These receptors all stem from a man between 35 and 55 years old in good health and CMV-seronegative.

This chain links TRBV7-9 with TRBJ2-7; D is possibly TRBD1 (5 bases). The V end lost 10 bases, the J end lost 0 bases, and 13 bases lay between the germline ends. Germline V gene lookup returns CDR1 SEHNR and CDR2 FQNEAQ (reference sequence). The CDR3 contains 13 residues. This CDR3 reads CAISDTISYEQYF. Written as DNA, the CDR3 is TGTGCCATCTCGGACACAATCTCCTACGAGCAGTACTTC.

The V gene is TRBV29-1, the J gene TRBJ1-1; D gene uncertain. This CDR3 spans 11 amino acids. The germline V gene encodes CDR1 SQVTM and CDR2 ANQGSEA. V lost 0 bases to trimming and J lost 6 bases, with 5 bases between them. The chain's CDR3 is CSVEDPSEAFF. The CDR3 region has the DNA TGCAGCGTTGAAGATCCGTCTGAAGCTTTCTTT.

The CDR3 sequence: CASSPDRASNTGELFF. The CDR3, as DNA: TGTGCCAGCAGCCCTGACAGGGCTAGTAACACCGGGGAGCTGTTTTTT. The chain uses TRBV11-2 and TRBJ2-2; the match to TRBD1 covers 7 bases. The ends lost 5 bases at V and 2 bases at J; junction bases unmatched: 8. CDR3 length: 16 amino acids. Germline assignment: CDR1 SGHAT and CDR2 FQNNGV. Full variable domain (missing parts from reference TRBV11-2 and TRBJ2-2): EAGVAQSPRYKIIEKRQSVAFWCNPISGHATLYWYQQILGQGPKLLIQFQNNGVVDDSQLPKDRFSAERLKGVDSTLKIQPAKLEDSAVYLCASSPDRASNTGELFFGEGSRLTVL.

The chain links TRBV19 to TRBJ2-2, with 7 nucleotides matching TRBD2. Trimming removed 3 bases from V and 7 bases from J; junction bases left unmatched: 5. There are 14 residues in the CDR3. Germline CDR1 reads LNHDA; CDR2 reads SQIVND (reference sequence). The CDR3 sequence: CASSMGDYHGELFF. The CDR3 region has the DNA TGTGCCAGTAGTATGGGGGACTACCACGGGGAGCTGTTTTTT.

The V gene is TRBV6-1, the J gene TRBJ2-1; 9 bases map to TRBD1. Germline assignment: CDR1 MNHNS and CDR2 SASEGT. The CDR3 has 14 residues. The V segment lost 10 bases and the J segment 3 bases; nucleotides outside the gene matches: 7. The CDR3 bases are TGTGCCATCCAGGACAGGGGAGGCTACAATGAGCAGTTCTTC. Encoded protein: CAIQDRGGYNEQFF.

This clone has just one count. An end of the junction does not agree with germline; a read error may underlie this. The rearrangement joins TRBV5-1 to TRBJ1-3; D is ambiguous. This CDR3 region has 14 residues. Germline CDR1 SGHRS, CDR2 YFSETQ. The CDR3 DNA is TGCGCCAGCAGCTTGTCGGGGTTCGGAAACGCCATATATTTT. Translation gives CASSLSGFGNAIYF.

This clone was seen a single time. The rearrangement joins TRBV18 to TRBJ2-2; tentative D call: TRBD2 (6 bases). Germline CDR1 and CDR2: KGHSH and LQKENI. This CDR3 is built from 13 residues. Trimming removed 3 bases from V and 6 bases from J, with 8 bases in between. The CDR3 DNA reads as TGTGCCAGCTCACCCGCGGGGCCCGGGGAGCTGTTTTTT. It codes for CASSPAGPGELFF.

The chain combines TRBV7-9 with TRBJ2-7; 7 bases are shared with TRBD1. CDR1 and CDR2 (germline): SEHNR, FQNEAQ (reference sequence). V lost 3 bases, J lost 9 bases, and 17 bases stayed unmatched. The CDR3 covers 16 residues. The CDR3 DNA is TGTGCCAGCAGCTTTGCCGGGACAGCGAGAATTACGACGCAGTACTTC. Protein: CASSFAGTARITTQYF.

V gene TRBV7-9 combines with J gene TRBJ2-1; possibly TRBD2 for D (5 bases). Germline V gene lookup returns CDR1 SEHNR and CDR2 FQNEAQ (reference sequence). The CDR3 extends over 14 amino acids. V was trimmed by 2 bases and J by 10 bases, leaving 15 bases between them. Written as DNA, the CDR3 is TGTGCCAGCAGCTTAACACTAGTTGGTAAGGAGCAGTTCTTC. This codes for CASSLTLVGKEQFF.

The chain joins TRBV4-3 to TRBJ1-4; a weak D match, TRBD1 (6 bases). Germline CDR1 LGHNA, CDR2 YSLEER. The CDR3 has 15 residues. The germline V and J ends were trimmed by 2 bases and 2 bases, with 9 bases remaining between them. The CDR3, as DNA: TGCGCCAGCAGCCAAAGGCAGGGGACTAATGAAAAACTGTTTTTT. Protein product: CASSQRQGTNEKLFF.

The V and J genes are TRBV7-9 and TRBJ1-2; D uncertain. V lost 1 base, J lost 4 bases, and 10 bases lay in between. Germline CDR1 and CDR2: SEHNR and FQNEAQ (reference sequence). This CDR3 has 14 amino acids. The CDR3 is CASSLGVLGYGYTF. In nucleotides, the CDR3 is TGTGCCAGCAGCTTAGGCGTCCTAGGCTATGGCTACACCTTC.

This chain links TRBV15 with TRBJ2-1, with 8 bases lining up with TRBD1. CDR1 and CDR2 (germline): LNHNV, YYDKDF (reference sequence). The CDR3 extends over 18 amino acids. Trimming at V came to 2 bases and at J to 1 base, leaving 10 bases not matched to a gene. The CDR3 spells CATSRSLQGAGSYNEQFF. The CDR3, as DNA: TGTGCCACCAGCAGAAGCCTTCAGGGGGCGGGTTCCTACAATGAGCAGTTCTTC.

The count of this clone is one. One end of the junction fails to match germline, which may point to a read error. The rearrangement links TRBV7-9 to TRBJ2-5; TRBD2 might be the D (5 bases). Germline-derived CDR1 and CDR2 are SEHNR and FQNEAQ (reference sequence). The CDR3 has 16 amino acids. In DNA form, the CDR3 reads TGTTCCAGCAGCCTGACCGTGTTCAGCGGCCAAGAGACCCAGTACTTC. Its protein is CSSSLTVFSGQETQYF. Variable domain in full (rest from reference TRBV7-9 and TRBJ2-5): DTGVSQNPRHKITKRGQNVTFRCDPISEHNRLYWYRQTLGQGPEFLTYFQNEAQLEKSRLLSDRFSAERPKGSFSTLEIQRTEQGDSAMYLCSSSLTVFSGQETQYFGPGTRLLVL.

V gene TRBV7-3 combines with J gene TRBJ2-1, with 8 bases identical to TRBD2. The germline V gene encodes CDR1 SGHTA and CDR2 FQGTGA. The V gene end was trimmed by 2 bases and the J gene end by 8 bases; junction bases not matched to a gene: 8. This CDR3 region has 15 residues. The CDR3: CASSLRGGPGYEQFF. The CDR3 coding sequence is TGTGCCAGCAGCTTACGCGGGGGGCCCGGCTATGAGCAGTTCTTC.

The CDR3 here is CASSLTGTAFGYTF. DNA for the CDR3: TGTGCCAGCAGTTTAACCGGGACAGCTTTTGGCTACACCTTC. V gene TRBV27 combines with J gene TRBJ1-2; TRBD1 agrees at 7 bases. Germline V gives CDR1 MNHEY, CDR2 SMNVEV (reference sequence). V lost 2 bases and J lost 7; bases outside the gene matches: 7. The CDR3 has 14 residues.

This clone turned up a few times. An end of the junction differs from the germline gene, which may be a read error. The J gene is TRBJ2-2, the V gene TRBV7-9, with 8 bases identical to TRBD1. There are 17 residues in the CDR3. Looked up from germline, CDR1 is SEHNR and CDR2 is FQNEAQ (reference sequence). In nucleotides, the CDR3 is TGTTCCAGCAGCTCGGCCGGACAGGGCTGGAACACCGGGGAGCTGTTTTTT. Residues: CSSSSAGQGWNTGELFF.

This chain links TRBV25-1 with TRBJ1-4; no definite D call. This CDR3 contains 14 residues. CDR1 is MGHDK and CDR2 is SYGVNS in the germline V gene. Trimming shortened V by 3 bases and J by 4 bases, and 9 bases separated the two germline ends. The CDR3: CASSDQAFNEKLFF. The CDR3 DNA sequence: TGTGCCAGCAGTGACCAGGCTTTTAATGAAAAACTGTTTTTT.

The chain uses TRBV7-8 and TRBJ1-4, with TRBD1 matching over 8 bases. The germline gives CDR1 SGHVS, CDR2 FQNEAQ. CDR3 size: 14 residues. Trimming took 5 bases from V and 7 from J; bases not matched to a gene: 6. CDR3 sequence (DNA): TGTGCCAGCAGCGGAACAGGGGGGCCTGAAAAACTGTTTTTT. Translation: CASSGTGGPEKLFF.

As concerns this clone: This sample also contains other DNA sequences that code for the same CDR3. The chain recombines TRBV6-1 with TRBJ1-1; D remains unclear. V dropped 8 bases and J dropped 1 base, with 8 bases sitting between them. This CDR3 region has 12 residues. Per germline, CDR1 MNHNS and CDR2 SASEGT. The CDR3: CASRGGNTEAFF. For the CDR3, the DNA is TGTGCCAGCCGAGGCGGGAACACTGAAGCTTTCTTT.

V gene TRBV7-7 combines with J gene TRBJ2-1; 16 bases are a match to TRBD2. J was trimmed by 7 bases and V by 5 bases; bases with no gene match: 5. Germline V gene sequence: CDR1 SSHAT, CDR2 FNYEAQ (reference sequence). The CDR3 spans 16 residues. The CDR3 reads CASSQGLAGGLNEQFF. As DNA, the CDR3 is TGTGCCAGCAGCCAGGGACTAGCGGGGGGGTTAAATGAGCAGTTCTTC.

About this clone itself: At one end the junction does not follow the germline gene, possibly because of a read error. The chain couples TRBV28 to TRBJ2-3, with 8 bases that match TRBD1. This CDR3 comprises 15 residues. Per germline, CDR1 MDHEN and CDR2 SYDVKM. CDR3 loop: CAGSAPDRDTDTQYF. CDR3 DNA: TGTGCCGGCAGTGCCCCGGACAGGGACACGGATACGCAGTATTTT.